The entry below gives a single T cell receptor beta chain sequence along with its context. What it recognizes is unknown. The table came from immunoSEQ multiplex PCR; TCRdb's copy has only in-frame clones and leaves some out. The data hold some 520,000 clones, with 87% observed a single time. This record comes from a study of Ad26.COV2.S vaccination and SARS-CoV-2 variants. J was trimmed by 5 bases and V by 4 bases; bases with no gene match: 5. This CDR3 spans 13 amino acids. Germline values: CDR1 SGHNT, CDR2 YYREEE (reference sequence). General study results and limits: Across vaccine and placebo recipients, the breadth of non-spike TCRs was similar. Placebo recipients had lower spike-specific TCR breadth than vaccine recipients.

Treatment reported: 15 to 20 received Ad26.COV2.S at low or high dose, single or two shots; roughly 5 received placebo; per-sample allocation not given. At day 63 after the first vaccine or placebo injection, samples were drawn. Recruitment in Boston yielded a donor of adult age, 18-55 years. This sequence joins TRBV5-4 and TRBJ2-7, with 8 bases matching TRBD1. The specimen comprised peripheral blood, sampled in a trial of Ad26.COV2.S vaccine versus placebo. The sequence came from a person between 18 and 65 years old who received the Ad26.COV2.S COVID-19 vaccine or a placebo. The CDR3 DNA reads as TGTGCCAGCAGCGATCCGGGACAGGACGAGCAGTACTTC. It is translated as CASSDPGQDEQYF.